These 3 T cell receptor beta chains were all obtained from the same sample, sequenced in a study of B cell selection in AIRE deficiency. Sorting defined conventional CD4 T cells as CD4+CD127+. The repertoire was sequenced with immunoSEQ multiplex PCR; TCRdb's copy has only in-frame clones and lacks some. The data hold 21,000 or so clones, with 97% observed a single time. The source material was conventional CD4+ T cells sorted from PBMCs. These receptors were taken from a human donor with AIRE deficiency.

The rearrangement links TRBV11-3 to TRBJ2-7; 10 positions agree with TRBD1. Losses at the gene ends were 3 bases for V and 3 bases for J; bases not matched to a gene: 5. There are 15 residues in the CDR3. Germline V gene lookup returns CDR1 SGHNT and CDR2 YENEEA. CDR3 nucleotides: TGTGCCAGCAGCTTGGTGGGACAGGGGTACTACGAGCAGTACTTC. Translated, it gives CASSLVGQGYYEQYF.

This rearrangement joins TRBV18 to TRBJ2-1, with 11 nucleotides matching TRBD2. Germline CDR1 reads KGHSH; CDR2 reads LQKENI. J was trimmed by 2 bases and V by 7 bases; bases with no gene match: 4. The CDR3 is 15 amino acids. CDR3 amino acids: CASYPTSGTYNEQFF. For the CDR3, the DNA is TGTGCCAGCTATCCGACTAGCGGGACCTACAATGAGCAGTTCTTC. Based on the CDR3 plus reference TRBV18 and TRBJ2-1, the full variable domain is NAGVMQNPRHLVRRRGQEARLRCSPMKGHSHVYWYRQLPEEGLKFMVYLQKENIIDESGMPKERFSAEFPKEGPSILRIQQVVRGDSAAYFCASYPTSGTYNEQFFGPGTRLTVL.

V is TRBV7-2 and J is TRBJ1-1, with 9 bases fitting TRBD1. The V segment lost 5 bases and the J segment 5 bases; nucleotides outside the gene matches: 6. From germline, CDR1 is SGHTA and CDR2 FQGNSA. This CDR3 is 14 amino acids long. CDR3 residues: CASSARTGETEAFF. The CDR3 DNA reads as TGTGCCAGCAGCGCCCGGACAGGGGAAACTGAAGCTTTCTTT.